This T cell receptor beta chain was sequenced in a study of tumor-infiltrating lymphocytes in glioblastoma multiforme. For this clonotype: A junction boundary mismatches the germline segment, possibly from a read error.

TCRB libraries came from RNA via three nested multiplex PCR rounds. TCRdb ran MiXCR on the multiplex PCR reads and lists one entry per CDR3 protein. The sample shows more than 13,000 distinct CDR3 sequences, 55% to 85% of them seen only once. Germline V lookup: CDR1 SGHNT, CDR2 YENEEA. The CDR3 is made up of 16 amino acids. The sequenced material came from brain tumor tissue. This chain uses TRBV11-3 with TRBJ2-1; either TRBD1 or TRBD2 may supply D (5 bases each). The clonotype originates from a male donor with glioblastoma. This chain's CDR3 is CASSLGEGTSYNEQFF. CDR3 in DNA: TGTGCCAGCAGCTTGGGCGAGGGGACCTCCTATAATGAGCAGTTCTTC.